This T cell receptor (beta chain) was documented in a study of long-term antiretroviral therapy in people with HIV (dated by TCRdb to 2022 to 2024). For the wider study: The earliest samples were collected roughly a decade before the 2015 WHO recommendation for immediate ART, at a time when ART was usually postponed until CD4 counts fell. A retrospective serial study tested whether changes in peripheral blood TRB repertoire composition and diversity were associated with ART initiation and durable HIV suppression. No cross-contamination during QIAcube processing was seen in test extractions of a monoclonal T-cell line run alongside 33 polyclonal samples. Of the 25 to 30 participants with HIV, ten to eleven were female. From 30 adults with confirmed HIV infection, the cohort provided 192 cryopreserved PBMC samples, gathered serially across a mean of approximately six years (range 1-12).

Points the paper makes about the study in general: Limited PBMC availability meant only the TCR beta chain was sequenced, without alpha chain pairing. Expanded TRB clones identified before ART initiation dominated the repertoire across all time points, though the dominance fluctuated and decreased in many PLHIV after ART. No data were available on ART adherence, viral resistance or therapy changes, limiting inferences about post-ART repertoire changes. The samples span the years 2004 to 2017, and the ART regimens used at that time may not be as effective as current regimens. HIV repertoires had narrower CDR3 length ranges than controls, and the network structure suggested an antigen-experienced repertoire that shifted only slightly toward naive after ART. A significant increase in TRB diversity was found to be associated with ART initiation, although TRB diversity was observed to remain significantly below that of transplant donor controls even after long-term ART. Because cell numbers in pre-ART samples were limited, unsorted PBMC were profiled instead of sorted CD4+ and CD8+ T cells.

CDR1 and CDR2, looked up from the germline V gene, are SGHDN and FVKESK. The CDR3 starts with the cysteine, ends with the phenylalanine, and has 17 residues. Left in the record is the CDR3 DNA by itself, 51 bases read in frame from the first base. Compared with germline, V lacks 2 bases and J lacks 5 bases; bases without a gene match: 8. Remarks on this clone: The antigen it recognizes is unknown. No base quality values were provided; no much bigger clone lies one nucleotide off.

The immunoSEQ hsTCRB v3.0 assay was used at survey level resolution to sequence the TRB variable region. The targeted TRB sequencing depth was about 40,000-50,000 T-cell genomes per sample. An Illumina MiSeq with a v3 150-cycle kit was used to sequence the pooled TRB libraries. The authors' analysis ran thus. Analysis of repertoires was carried out in R inside a reproducible Nextflow workflow spanning QC, data transformation and analysis. LymphoSeq2, an R package for exploring AIRR-Seq data, was used to implement the custom analyses. A few samples that produced fewer than 5000 total TRB sequences were removed, so under 200 HIV repertoires were analyzed. Among the roughly 200 retained HIV repertoires, 55 to 60 were collected before ART initiation and fewer than 150 were collected after ART initiation. Repertoires were downsampled to 5000 TRB nucleotide sequences, with summary statistics averaged over 100 downsampling iterations. Only TRB sequences with CDR3 regions of at least seven amino acids were retained for analysis. Diversity was measured with a Shannon entropy-derived clonality score and the Gini coefficient. In repertoire networks, the top 5000 CDR3 amino acid sequences were linked whenever an edit distance of one separated two sequences. For TRB CDR3 amino acid sequences, antigen specificity groups and MHC restriction were predicted with GLIPH2. CDR3 amino acid sequences were matched against VDJdb and McPAS-TCR to flag known CMV, EBV, HIV or tissue antigen associations. Pre-ART, post-ART and control groups were compared with Wilcoxon signed-rank tests and Holm-Bonferroni correction. This is the immuneACCESS table as TCRdb keeps it, with only in-frame sequences that have V and J called. A part of the clones is gone; compared with another copy, unresolved V genes explain less than half, and the rest is unexplained. The DNA gave D and trimming, while V, J and clone size come from that table. In all, the sample holds nearly 30,000 clones, and about nine tenths of those were seen once. The leading ten clones occupy about 8.3% of the sample.

Inclusion was restricted to participants for whom at least one PBMC sample before ART initiation and at least two post-ART samples were available. All participants with HIV were treated in the United States of America. Cryopreserved samples of about 0.9-11 million PBMC were thawed and washed before DNA extraction. At the time of the earliest PBMC sample for each participant with HIV, ages ranged from roughly 23 to 60 years. Each participant contributed PBMC samples from 1-4 timepoints before ART initiation and 2-8 timepoints after ART initiation, with a median of 7 samples. Serial HIV viral load, CD4+ T-cell count, ART history and demographic data were obtained for every participant. Genomic DNA was extracted from unsorted PBMC with a Qiagen kit on a QIAcube, with processing performed in batches of 12 samples.

In this chain, TRBV14 is recombined with TRBJ2-2, and 10 junction bases match TRBD1. The origin of this receptor is a man aged 50 to 59 with HIV. The input for sequencing was unsorted PBMCs, taken 3.2 years before starting antiretroviral therapy. The CDR3 in this case is CASSQLKRQGATGELFF. The DNA reads TGTGCCAGCAGCCAACTAAAAAGACAGGGGGCGACCGGGGAGCTGTTTTTT. The full variable domain, completed from the reference TRBV14 and TRBJ2-2 proteins outside the CDR3, reads EAGVTQFPSHSVIEKGQTVTLRCDPISGHDNLYWYRRVMGKEIKFLLHFVKESKQDESGMPNNRFLAERTGGTYSTLKVQPAELEDSGVYFCASSQLKRQGATGELFFGEGSRLTVL.